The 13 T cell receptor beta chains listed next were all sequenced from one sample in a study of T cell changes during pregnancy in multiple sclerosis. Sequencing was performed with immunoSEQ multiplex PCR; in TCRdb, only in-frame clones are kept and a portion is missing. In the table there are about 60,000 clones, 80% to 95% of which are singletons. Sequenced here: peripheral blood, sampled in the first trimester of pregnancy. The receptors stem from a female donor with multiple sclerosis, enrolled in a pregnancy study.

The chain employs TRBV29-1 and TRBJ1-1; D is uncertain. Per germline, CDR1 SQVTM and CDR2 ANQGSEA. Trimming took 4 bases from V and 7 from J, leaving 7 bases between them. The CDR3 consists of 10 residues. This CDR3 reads CSVGTVEAFF. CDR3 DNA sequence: TGCAGCGTTGGCACAGTTGAAGCTTTCTTT.

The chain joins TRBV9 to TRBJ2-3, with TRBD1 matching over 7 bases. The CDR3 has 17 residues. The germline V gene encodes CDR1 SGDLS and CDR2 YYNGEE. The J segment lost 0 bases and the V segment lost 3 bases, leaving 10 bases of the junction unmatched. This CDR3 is CASSASLRTGSTDTQYF. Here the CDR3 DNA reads TGTGCCAGCAGCGCATCCCTCCGGACAGGCAGCACAGATACGCAGTATTTT.

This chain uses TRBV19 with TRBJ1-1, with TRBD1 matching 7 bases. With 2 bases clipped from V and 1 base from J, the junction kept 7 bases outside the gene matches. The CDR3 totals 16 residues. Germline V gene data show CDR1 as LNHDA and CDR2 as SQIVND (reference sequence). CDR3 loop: CASSITPGTANTEAFF. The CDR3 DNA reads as TGTGCCAGTAGTATAACCCCCGGGACAGCGAACACTGAAGCTTTCTTT.

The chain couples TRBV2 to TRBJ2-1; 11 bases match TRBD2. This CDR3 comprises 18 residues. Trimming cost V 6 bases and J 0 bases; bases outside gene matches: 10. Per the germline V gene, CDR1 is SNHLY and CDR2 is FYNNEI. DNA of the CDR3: TGTGCCAGCAGGGACGCTAGCGGGGGGAGGAGCTCCTACAATGAGCAGTTCTTC. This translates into CASRDASGGRSSYNEQFF.

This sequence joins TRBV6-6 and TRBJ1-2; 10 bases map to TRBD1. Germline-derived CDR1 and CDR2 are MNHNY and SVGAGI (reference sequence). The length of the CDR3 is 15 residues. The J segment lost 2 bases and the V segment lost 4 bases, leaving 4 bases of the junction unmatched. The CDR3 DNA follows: TGTGCCAGCAGTTCCCCGGGACAGGGGAACTATGGCTACACCTTC. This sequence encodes CASSSPGQGNYGYTF.

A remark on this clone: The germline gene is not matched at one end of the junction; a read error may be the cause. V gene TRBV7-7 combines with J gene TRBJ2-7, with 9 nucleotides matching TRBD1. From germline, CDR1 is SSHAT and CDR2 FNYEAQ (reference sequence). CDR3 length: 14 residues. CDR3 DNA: TGTGCTAGCAGCATGGGACAGGGAAACTACGAGCAGTACTTC. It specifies CASSMGQGNYEQYF.

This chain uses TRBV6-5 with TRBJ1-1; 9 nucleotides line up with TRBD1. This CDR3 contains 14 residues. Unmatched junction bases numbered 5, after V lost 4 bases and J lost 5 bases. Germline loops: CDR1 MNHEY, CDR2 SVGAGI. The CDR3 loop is CASSSYRGHTEAFF. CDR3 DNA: TGTGCCAGCAGTTCCTACAGGGGGCATACTGAAGCTTTCTTT.

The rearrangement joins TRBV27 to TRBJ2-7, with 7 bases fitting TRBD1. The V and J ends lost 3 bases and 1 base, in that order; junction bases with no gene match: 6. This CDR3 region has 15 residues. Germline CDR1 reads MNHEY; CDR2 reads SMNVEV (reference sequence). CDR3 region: CASSFLGGKSYEQYF. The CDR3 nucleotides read TGTGCCAGCAGTTTTCTAGGGGGCAAATCCTACGAGCAGTACTTC.

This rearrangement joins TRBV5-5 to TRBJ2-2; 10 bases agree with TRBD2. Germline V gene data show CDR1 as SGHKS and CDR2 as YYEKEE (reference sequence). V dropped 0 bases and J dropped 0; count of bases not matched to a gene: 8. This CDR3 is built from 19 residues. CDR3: CASSLALFLAGANTGELFF. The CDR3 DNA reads TGTGCCAGCAGCTTGGCCCTATTCCTAGCGGGGGCGAACACCGGGGAGCTGTTTTTT. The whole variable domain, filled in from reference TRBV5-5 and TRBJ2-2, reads DAGVTQSPTHLIKTRGQQVTLRCSPISGHKSVSWYQQVLGQGPQFIFQYYEKEERGRGNFPDRFSARQFPNYSSELNVNALLLGDSALYLCASSLALFLAGANTGELFFGEGSRLTVL.

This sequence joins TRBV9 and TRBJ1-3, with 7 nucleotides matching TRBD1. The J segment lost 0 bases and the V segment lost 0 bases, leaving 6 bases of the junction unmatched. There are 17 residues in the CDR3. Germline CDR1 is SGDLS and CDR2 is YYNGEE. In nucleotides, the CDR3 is TGTGCCAGCAGCGTAGAAATACAGGGGTTCTCTGGAAACACCATATATTTT. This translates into CASSVEIQGFSGNTIYF.

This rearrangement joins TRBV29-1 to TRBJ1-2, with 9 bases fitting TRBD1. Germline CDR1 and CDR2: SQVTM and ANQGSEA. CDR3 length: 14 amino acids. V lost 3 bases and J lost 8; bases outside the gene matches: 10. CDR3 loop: CSVEGQGGSLGYTF. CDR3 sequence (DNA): TGCAGCGTTGAGGGACAGGGTGGGTCGCTCGGCTACACCTTC.

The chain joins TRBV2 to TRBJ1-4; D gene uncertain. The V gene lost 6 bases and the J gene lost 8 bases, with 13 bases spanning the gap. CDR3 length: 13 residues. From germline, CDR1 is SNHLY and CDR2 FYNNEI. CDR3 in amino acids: CASRGGHLEKLFF. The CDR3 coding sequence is TGTGCCAGCAGGGGCGGGCATCTCGAAAAACTGTTTTTT.

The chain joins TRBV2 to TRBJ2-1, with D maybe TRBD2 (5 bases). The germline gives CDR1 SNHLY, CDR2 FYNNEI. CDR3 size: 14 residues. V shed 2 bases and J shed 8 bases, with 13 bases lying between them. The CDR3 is CASSEITRGDEQFF. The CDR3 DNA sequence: TGTGCCAGCAGTGAAATCACCCGGGGTGATGAGCAGTTCTTC.